This passage covers 29 T cell receptor beta chains from one sample sequenced in a study of T cells in Graves' hyperthyroidism and ophthalmopathy. The TCR beta CDR3 regions underwent amplification using RNA transcripts as the source. A first-round RT-PCR of the TCR CDR3 used the HTBI primer set. Via MiXCR, TCRdb re-called the multiplex PCR reads, giving one row per CDR3 protein. Here the sample spans roughly 500,000 distinct CDR3 sequences, approximately 49% being singletons. The material sequenced was peripheral blood or thyroid tissue (not recorded which). Source of these receptors: an adult woman with Graves' disease, either hyperthyroidism or ophthalmopathy (not recorded which).

On this clonotype: Given a much more abundant clone one base away, this may be a read error. The gene calls are TRBV25-1 and TRBJ2-2; D may be TRBD1 (6 bases). V was pared by 6 bases and J by 4 bases, with 6 bases between. Germline CDR1 and CDR2: MGHDK and SYGVNS. CDR3 length: 12 amino acids. CDR3 region: CASRDSTGELFF. In DNA form, the CDR3 reads TGTGCCAGCAGGGACAGCACCGGGGAGCTGTTTTTT.

V usage is TRBV7-2 and J usage is TRBJ1-5, with D tentatively TRBD1 (5 bases). V lost 5 bases to trimming and J lost 1 base, with 15 bases between them. Germline-derived CDR1 and CDR2 are SGHTA and FQGNSA. CDR3 length: 16 residues. CDR3 protein: CASSEQGAGSNQPQHF. In DNA form, the CDR3 reads TGTGCCAGCAGCGAGCAGGGAGCCGGGAGCAATCAGCCCCAGCATTTT. Complete variable domain (other parts from reference TRBV7-2 and TRBJ1-5): GAGVSQSPSNKVTEKGKDVELRCDPISGHTALYWYRQSLGQGLEFLIYFQGNSAPDKSGLPSDRFSAERTGGSVSTLTIQRTQQEDSAVYLCASSEQGAGSNQPQHFGDGTRLSIL.

A remark on this clonotype: A junction boundary mismatches the germline segment, possibly from a read error. The chain joins TRBV7-7 to TRBJ2-5; D is tentatively TRBD1 or TRBD2 (6 bases each). The CDR3 is 14 amino acids. Germline values: CDR1 SSHAT, CDR2 FNYEAQ (reference sequence). The CDR3 loop reads CASSWGPKGGTQYF. The CDR3 DNA is TGTGCTAGCAGCTGGGGTCCCAAGGGGGGGACCCAGTACTTC.

The V gene is TRBV11-2, the J gene TRBJ2-5, with TRBD2 matching over 11 bases. This CDR3 is 11 amino acids long. CDR1 is SGHAT, CDR2 FQNNGV, per germline. V shed 10 bases and J 10 bases; nucleotides not matched to a gene: 5. The CDR3 sequence: CATSSGRFQYF. For the CDR3, the DNA is TGTGCCACCTCTAGCGGGAGGTTCCAGTACTTC.

At least ten counts were recorded for this clonotype. This chain joins TRBV28 and TRBJ1-2, with D possibly TRBD1 on 6 matching bases. The V and J ends lost 5 bases and 7 bases respectively, with 11 bases between them. CDR1 MDHEN and CDR2 SYDVKM come from the germline V gene. This CDR3 is 12 amino acids long. CDR3 DNA sequence: TGTGCCAGCAGTGCCTCAGGGGTTGGCTACACCTTC. Encoded protein: CASSASGVGYTF.

The V call is TRBV7-9, the J call TRBJ2-7; D gene unclear. Trimming removed 6 bases at V and 2 bases at J, with 14 bases between. This CDR3 has 14 amino acids. Germline V gene sequence: CDR1 SEHNR, CDR2 FQNEAQ (reference sequence). The CDR3 nucleotides are TGTGCCAGCAGTTTAAACAACAACCCCTACGAGCAGTACTTC. As protein: CASSLNNNPYEQYF. The full variable domain, completed using reference TRBV7-9 and TRBJ2-7, is DTGVSQNPRHKITKRGQNVTFRCDPISEHNRLYWYRQTLGQGPEFLTYFQNEAQLEKSRLLSDRFSAERPKGSFSTLEIQRTEQGDSAMYLCASSLNNNPYEQYFGPGTRLTVT.

This clonotype was detected ten times or more. V is TRBV20-1 and J is TRBJ1-1; 9 bases align to TRBD1. The CDR3 covers 13 residues. Trimming took 5 bases from V and 5 from J; bases not matched to a gene: 6. Germline CDR1 DFQATT, CDR2 SNEGSKA (reference sequence). The CDR3 here is CSAHRGRGTEAFF. As DNA, the CDR3 is TGCAGTGCTCACAGGGGGCGCGGGACTGAAGCTTTCTTT.

The genes are TRBV9 and TRBJ1-1; D is ambiguous. V was shortened by 0 bases and J by 2 bases, with 8 bases between the two germline ends. Germline CDR1 SGDLS, CDR2 YYNGEE. This CDR3 is 14 amino acids long. CDR3 nucleotide sequence: TGTGCCAGCAGCGTAGAGAGCGCAAACACTGAAGCTTTCTTT. Translation: CASSVESANTEAFF.

This clonotype was counted ten times or more. A much larger clone differs from this one at a single base, so this may be a read error. This rearrangement joins TRBV10-2 to TRBJ2-5; 8 positions agree with TRBD2. The CDR3 runs 14 residues. Looked up from germline, CDR1 is WSHSY and CDR2 is SAAADI. The CDR3 sequence: CASSSRTSQGTQYF. CDR3 nucleotide sequence: TGCGCCAGCAGTTCCCGGACTAGCCAAGGGACCCAGTACTTC.

This clonotype was detected a few times. The V and J genes are TRBV10-2 and TRBJ2-7; D ambiguous. Between the trimmed V and J ends, which lost 0 bases and 3 bases, there was a span of 3 bases. Germline V CDR1 and CDR2: WSHSY, SAAADI. The CDR3 runs to 12 residues. CDR3 sequence: CASSESNYEQYF. CDR3 nucleotide sequence: TGCGCCAGCAGTGAGTCCAACTACGAGCAGTACTTC.

The V call is TRBV7-6, the J call TRBJ2-7; 11 nucleotides match TRBD2. The CDR3 consists of 18 residues. Germline loops: CDR1 SGHVS, CDR2 FNYEAQ. The junction had 10 bases not matched to a gene; V was cut back by 1 base and J by 2 bases. The CDR3, as DNA: TGTGCCAGCAGCTTAGTAGTAGCGGGAGGGCCTATCCCCTACGAGCAGTACTTC. It is translated as CASSLVVAGGPIPYEQYF.

This clonotype has at least ten counts. This chain joins TRBV2 and TRBJ1-5, with a tentative D call TRBD1 (5 bases). V shed 4 bases and J shed 5 bases, with 18 bases lying between them. The germline gives CDR1 SNHLY, CDR2 FYNNEI. This CDR3 spans 16 amino acids. DNA of the CDR3: TGTGCCAGCAGTGGCGCCGGGGCCCGGGAGGATCAGCCCCAGCATTTT. Its protein is CASSGAGAREDQPQHF.

This clonotype was counted only a few times. V and J are TRBV2 and TRBJ2-1, with 9 bases identical to TRBD2. Trimming cost V 1 base and J 9 bases; bases outside gene matches: 4. CDR3 length: 14 amino acids. Per the germline V gene, CDR1 is SNHLY and CDR2 is FYNNEI. The chain's CDR3 is CASSEELAGSEQFF. CDR3 DNA: TGTGCCAGCAGTGAAGAGCTAGCGGGATCTGAGCAGTTCTTC.

The chain joins TRBV2 to TRBJ2-5, with unresolved D. The DNA end favors TRBJ2-7, so the J call may be wrong. CDR1 and CDR2 (germline): SNHLY, FYNNEI. The CDR3 contains 13 residues. Here the CDR3 reads CASSPKPVSEQYF. The CDR3 DNA is TGTGCCAGCAGCCCCAAGCCCGTTAGCGAGCAGTACTTC.

The chain couples TRBV10-3 to TRBJ2-5; 10 bases line up with TRBD1. The length of the CDR3 is 17 residues. Germline CDR1 reads ENHRY; CDR2 reads SYGVKD. The V and J ends lost 4 bases and 0 bases, in that order; junction bases with no gene match: 8. CDR3 protein: CAISGTRTGGYQETQYF. The CDR3 DNA reads as TGTGCCATCAGTGGGACCCGGACAGGGGGATACCAAGAGACCCAGTACTTC.

On this clonotype: This likely comes from a read error, as the CDR3 has no conserved phenylalanine or tryptophan at its end. It is unclear where the CDR3 begins or ends on the DNA, so no DNA is shown, and the CDR3 is as TCRdb lists it. The CDR3 protein is CAIRGQGNT. The V and J genes are TRBV10-3 and TRBJ2-6; the listed D gene, TRBD1, was not tested against the DNA. The germline V gene encodes CDR1 ENHRY and CDR2 SYGVKD. The CDR3 totals 9 residues, both ends included.

This clonotype was detected a few times. This chain joins TRBV24-1 and TRBJ2-3; 16 bases are shared with TRBD2. V lost 3 bases and J lost 4; bases outside the gene matches: 15. This CDR3 spans 21 amino acids. The germline gives CDR1 KGHDR, CDR2 SFDVKD. The CDR3: CATSDPQGTSGRAGYADTQYF. The CDR3 DNA is TGTGCCACCAGTGATCCACAAGGGACTAGCGGGAGGGCCGGGTACGCAGATACGCAGTATTTT.

The chain employs TRBV10-3 and TRBJ1-1; 7 bases are a match to TRBD1. The CDR3 is 13 amino acids. Germline CDR1 is ENHRY and CDR2 is SYGVKD. Losses at the gene ends were 4 bases for V and 7 bases for J; bases not matched to a gene: 6. The CDR3 DNA reads TGTGCCATCAGTGCAGGGGGGGGGGATGAAGCTTTCTTT. Amino acid sequence: CAISAGGGDEAFF.

The chain combines TRBV10-3 with TRBJ1-3, with TRBD1 identical over 8 bases. Germline CDR1 and CDR2: ENHRY and SYGVKD. CDR3 length: 14 amino acids. The ends lost 11 bases at V and 0 bases at J; junction bases unmatched: 6. The DNA of the CDR3 is TGTGCCGCGACAGGGGATTTCTCTGGAAACACCATATATTTT. Translated, it gives CAATGDFSGNTIYF.

The sample holds a few counts of this clonotype. V gene TRBV2 combines with J gene TRBJ2-1; 12 bases align to TRBD2. J gave up 6 bases and V 4 bases, and 1 base lay outside the gene matches. The germline V gene has CDR1 SNHLY and CDR2 FYNNEI. The CDR3 covers 14 residues. CDR3: CASSASGRGNEQFF. CDR3 DNA: TGTGCCAGCAGTGCTAGCGGGAGGGGCAATGAGCAGTTCTTC.

The chain has TRBV4-1 and TRBJ2-7, with D possibly being TRBD1 (6 bases). With 5 bases removed from V and 5 bases from J, the gap between germline ends came to 16 bases. CDR1 and CDR2 from the germline V gene are MGHRA and YSYEKL. The CDR3 totals 14 residues. CDR3 protein: CASSFQGRDDEQYF. The DNA of the CDR3 is TGCGCCAGCAGCTTCCAGGGGAGAGACGACGAGCAGTACTTC.

The rearrangement uses TRBV2 and TRBJ2-5; TRBD2 agrees at 11 bases. This CDR3 is built from 13 residues. The germline gives CDR1 SNHLY, CDR2 FYNNEI. As DNA, the CDR3 is TGTGCAGTGAAAATAGCGGGAGGGGAGACCCAGTACTTC. This codes for CAVKIAGGETQYF.

This clonotype occurred many times. The chain has TRBV5-1 and TRBJ2-7, with no clear D. The CDR3 length is 14 residues. Germline V gene data show CDR1 as SGHRS and CDR2 as YFSETQ. Trimming took 0 bases from V and 1 from J, leaving 8 bases between them. Here the CDR3 reads CASSLGRLSYEQYF. The CDR3 DNA reads TGCGCCAGCAGCTTGGGTAGGCTTTCCTACGAGCAGTACTTC. The whole variable domain, remainder taken from reference TRBV5-1 and TRBJ2-7, is KAGVTQTPRYLIKTRGQQVTLSCSPISGHRSVSWYQQTPGQGLQFLFEYFSETQRNKGNFPGRFSGRQFSNSRSEMNVSTLELGDSALYLCASSLGRLSYEQYFGPGTRLTVT.

This clonotype was observed many times. The chain employs TRBV11-2 and TRBJ2-2; D is perhaps TRBD1 or TRBD2 (7 bases each). With 5 bases removed from V and 3 bases from J, the gap between germline ends came to 16 bases. The germline V gene has CDR1 SGHAT and CDR2 FQNNGV. There are 16 residues in the CDR3. CDR3 DNA sequence: TGTGCCAGCAGCCTGCGGCGGGGGACAGACACCGGGGAGCTGTTTTTT. Translation: CASSLRRGTDTGELFF.

The genes are TRBV29-1 and TRBJ2-6; no clear D. V lost 4 bases and J 0 bases, leaving 7 bases between the germline ends. Per germline, CDR1 SQVTM and CDR2 ANQGSEA. This CDR3 contains 14 residues. The CDR3 sequence: CSVGVSSGANVLTF. The CDR3 DNA sequence: TGCAGCGTTGGTGTCTCCTCTGGGGCCAACGTCCTGACTTTC.

This clonotype was seen only once. The V and J genes are TRBV7-2 and TRBJ1-6, with TRBD1 matching over 9 bases. The CDR3 contains 16 residues. J lost 9 bases, V lost 5 bases, and 11 bases had no gene match. Per germline, CDR1 SGHTA and CDR2 FQGNSA. CDR3 nucleotide sequence: TGTGCCAGCAGCGCTACCCCACAGGGGGCGATTTCACCCCTCCACTTT. Translation gives CASSATPQGAISPLHF. Full variable domain (outside the CDR3, taken from reference TRBV7-2 and TRBJ1-6): GAGVSQSPSNKVTEKGKDVELRCDPISGHTALYWYRQSLGQGLEFLIYFQGNSAPDKSGLPSDRFSAERTGGSVSTLTIQRTQQEDSAVYLCASSATPQGAISPLHFGNGTRLTVT.

A few counts support this clonotype. J is TRBJ2-7 and V is TRBV3-1; TRBD2 agrees at 10 bases. The germline V gene encodes CDR1 LGHDT and CDR2 YNNKEL (reference sequence). The CDR3 loop spans 14 amino acids. Unmatched junction bases numbered 5, after V lost 4 bases and J lost 5 bases. CDR3 sequence: CASSRTSGENEQYF. In DNA form, the CDR3 reads TGTGCCAGCAGCCGGACTAGCGGAGAGAACGAGCAGTACTTC.

Worth noting for this clonotype: Lacking the conserved final phenylalanine or tryptophan, this CDR3 likely reflects a read error. The CDR3 reads CASSQGQGAGKTPQHL. The CDR3 DNA is TGTGCCAGCAGTCAGGGACAGGGGGCGGGGAAGACCCCCCAGCATCTT. The V gene is TRBV14, the J gene TRBJ1-5; 12 positions match TRBD1. This CDR3 comprises 16 residues. Trimming at V came to 6 bases and at J to 10 bases, leaving 13 bases not matched to a gene. Germline V gene sequence: CDR1 SGHDN, CDR2 FVKESK.

This clonotype was counted many times. This chain links TRBV19 with TRBJ2-2, with TRBD2 as a possible D gene (5 bases). V was shortened by 4 bases and J by 1 base, with 16 bases between the two germline ends. The germline gives CDR1 LNHDA, CDR2 SQIVND (reference sequence). This CDR3 region has 17 residues. The chain's CDR3 is CASSRRPDYMNTGELFF. The DNA of the CDR3 is TGTGCCAGTAGTAGACGCCCTGACTATATGAACACCGGGGAGCTGTTTTTT.